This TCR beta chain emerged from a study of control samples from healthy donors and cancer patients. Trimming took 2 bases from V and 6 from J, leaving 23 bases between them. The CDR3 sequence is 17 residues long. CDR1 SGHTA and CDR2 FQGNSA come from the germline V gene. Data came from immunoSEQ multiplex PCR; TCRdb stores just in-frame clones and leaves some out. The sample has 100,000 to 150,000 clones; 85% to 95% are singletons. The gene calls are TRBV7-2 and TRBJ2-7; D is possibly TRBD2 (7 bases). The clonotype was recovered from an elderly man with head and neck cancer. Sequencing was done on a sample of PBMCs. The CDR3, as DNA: TGTGCCAGCAGCTTAAGAGGCCGGGGGGCTCAGGGGTTCGAGCAGTACTTC. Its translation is CASSLRGRGAQGFEQYF.